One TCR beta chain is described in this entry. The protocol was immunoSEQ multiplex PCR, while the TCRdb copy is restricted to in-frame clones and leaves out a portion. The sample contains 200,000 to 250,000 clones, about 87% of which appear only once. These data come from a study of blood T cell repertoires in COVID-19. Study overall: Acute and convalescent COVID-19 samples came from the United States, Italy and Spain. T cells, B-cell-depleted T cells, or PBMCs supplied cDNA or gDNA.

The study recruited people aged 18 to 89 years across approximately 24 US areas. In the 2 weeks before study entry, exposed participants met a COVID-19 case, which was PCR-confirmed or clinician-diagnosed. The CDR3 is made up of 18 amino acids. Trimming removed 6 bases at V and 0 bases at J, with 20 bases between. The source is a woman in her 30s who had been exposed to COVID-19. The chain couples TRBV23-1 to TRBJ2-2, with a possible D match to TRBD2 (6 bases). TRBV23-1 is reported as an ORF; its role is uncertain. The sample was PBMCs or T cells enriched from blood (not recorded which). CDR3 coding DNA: TGCGCCAGCAGCCTAGTAGGACTAAATTATACGAACACCGGGGAGCTGTTTTTT. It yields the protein CASSLVGLNYTNTGELFF.